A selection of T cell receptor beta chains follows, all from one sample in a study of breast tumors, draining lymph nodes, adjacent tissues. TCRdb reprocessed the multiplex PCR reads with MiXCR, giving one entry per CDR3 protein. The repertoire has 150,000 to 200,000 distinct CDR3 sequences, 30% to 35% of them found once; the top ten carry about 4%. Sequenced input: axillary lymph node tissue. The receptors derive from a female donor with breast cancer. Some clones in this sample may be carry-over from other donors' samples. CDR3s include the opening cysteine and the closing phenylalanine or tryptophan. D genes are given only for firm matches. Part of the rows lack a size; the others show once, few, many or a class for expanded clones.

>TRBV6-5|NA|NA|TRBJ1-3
TGTGCCAGCAGCCGGTCCGGGGCCGGAAACACCATATATTTT
CASSRSGAGNTIYF
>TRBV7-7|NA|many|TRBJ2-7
TGTGCTAGCAGCTTTGGGTCTGGGGGGAGGCAGTACTTC
CASSFGSGGRQYF
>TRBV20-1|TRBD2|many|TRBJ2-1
TGCAGTGCTAGCGACTATGGGGGGGCCTACAATGAGCAGTTCTTC
CSASDYGGAYNEQFF
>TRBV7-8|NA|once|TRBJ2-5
TGTGCTAGCAGCTTAAGACAGGCTCAAGAGACCCAGTACTTC
CASSLRQAQETQYF
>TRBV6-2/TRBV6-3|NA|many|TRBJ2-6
TGTGCCAGCAGTTACTCGATGTCTGGGGCCAACGTCCTGACTTTC
CASSYSMSGANVLTF
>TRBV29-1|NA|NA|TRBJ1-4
TGCAGCGGGAGACTAGGAGGGAGGACCGGGGGCACTAATGAAAAACTGTTTTTT
CSGRLGGRTGGTNEKLFF
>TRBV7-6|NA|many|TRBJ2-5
TGTGCCAGCAGCACAGACATATTTCGGACCCAGTACTTC
CASSTDIFRTQYF
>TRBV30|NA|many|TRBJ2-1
TGTGCCTGGAGTGTATCGGGCGGACCGCCCCATGAGCAGTTCTTC
CAWSVSGGPPHEQFF
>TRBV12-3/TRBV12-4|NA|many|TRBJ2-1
TGTGCCAGCAGTCGCAGGGCAAGCTCCTACAATGAGCAGTTCTTC
CASSRRASSYNEQFF
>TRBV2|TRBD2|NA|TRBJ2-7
TGTGCCAGCAGTACGGGGACTAGCGGGAGGAACTACGAGCAGTACTTC
CASSTGTSGRNYEQYF
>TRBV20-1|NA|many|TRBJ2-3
TGCAGTGCGACCACGGGAACCCCGGGGGATACGCAGTATTTT
CSATTGTPGDTQYF
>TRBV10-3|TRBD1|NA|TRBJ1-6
TGTGCCTCCTGCTCAGGGGGTTTCCCCCTCCACTTT
CASCSGGFPLHF
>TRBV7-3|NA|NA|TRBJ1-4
TGTGCCAGCAGCTTGACTAGCGGGACGATGGAAAAACTGTTTTTT
CASSLTSGTMEKLFF
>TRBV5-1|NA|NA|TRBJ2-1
TGCGCCAGCAGCTTGGACAGGGCCTACAATGAGCAGTTCTTC
CASSLDRAYNEQFF
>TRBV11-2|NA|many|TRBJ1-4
TGTGCCAGCAGCCCCACAGGGCGAGAACTGTTTTTT
CASSPTGRELFF
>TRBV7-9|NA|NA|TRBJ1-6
TGTGCCAGCAGCTTAACGGGGCCTCCATCACCCCTCCACTTT
CASSLTGPPSPLHF
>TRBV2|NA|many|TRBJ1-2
TGTGCCAGCAGCGTCACTTGGGGGAACTATGGCTACACCTTC
CASSVTWGNYGYTF
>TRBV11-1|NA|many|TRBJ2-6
TGTGCCAGCAGCAAACTGGACAACCCTGGGGCCAACGTCCTGACTTTC
CASSKLDNPGANVLTF
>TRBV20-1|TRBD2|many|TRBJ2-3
TGCAGTGCGCCGACTAGCGGATACACAGATACGCAGTATTTT
CSAPTSGYTDTQYF
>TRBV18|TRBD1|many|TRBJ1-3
TGTGCCAGCTCACCGGACAGGGGTGGAAACACCATATATTTT
CASSPDRGGNTIYF
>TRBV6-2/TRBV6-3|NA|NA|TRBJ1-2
TGTGCCAGCAGTAAATCCACCGGGGGCAAAGGCACCTTC
CASSKSTGGKGTF
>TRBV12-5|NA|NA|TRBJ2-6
TGTGCTAGTGGTTTGGTACTCGGGGGGGCCAACGTCCTGACTTTC
CASGLVLGGANVLTF